The 4 T cell receptor beta chains in this list originate from one sample, sequenced in a study of T cell responses to AZD1222 COVID-19 vaccine. Data came from immunoSEQ multiplex PCR; TCRdb stores just in-frame clones and leaves some out. The sample includes tens of thousands of clones, about 92% of them seen just once. The input for sequencing was peripheral blood, taken on day 0 of AZD1222 vaccination. The receptors were gathered from an adult in good health.

This chain links TRBV27 with TRBJ2-1; 12 positions match TRBD2. V lost 3 bases and J lost 8; bases outside the gene matches: 14. CDR1 is MNHEY, CDR2 SMNVEV, per germline (reference sequence). The CDR3 runs to 18 residues. The chain's CDR3 is CASSFRRLAGGLSDEQFF. Written as DNA, the CDR3 is TGTGCCAGCAGTTTCCGACGCCTAGCGGGGGGGCTCTCGGATGAGCAGTTCTTC.

The chain is built from TRBV28 and TRBJ2-7; maybe TRBD2 (5 bases). V was pared by 6 bases and J by 2 bases, with 17 bases between. The CDR3 spans 15 residues. Per germline, CDR1 MDHEN and CDR2 SYDVKM. The CDR3 DNA is TGTGCCAGCAGCCCAGGTCGGCTAGCCCCCTACGAGCAGTACTTC. Amino acid sequence: CASSPGRLAPYEQYF. Looking up the rest from reference TRBV28 and TRBJ2-7 gives the full variable domain: DVKVTQSSRYLVKRTGEKVFLECVQDMDHENMFWYRQDPGLGLRLIYFSYDVKMKEKGDIPEGYSVSREKKERFSLILESASTNQTSMYLCASSPGRLAPYEQYFGPGTRLTVT.

This clone is a singleton in its sample. The rearrangement links TRBV6-5 to TRBJ2-5; D assignment may be TRBD1 or TRBD2 (6 bases each). The CDR3 runs 14 residues. The V end lost 10 bases, the J end lost 2 bases, and 17 bases lay between the germline ends. Germline lookup yields CDR1 MNHEY and CDR2 SVGAGI. The CDR3 nucleotides are TGTGCCACCTCAGGAGGGGGATGGCAAGAGACCCAGTACTTC. Encoded protein: CATSGGGWQETQYF.

The chain recombines TRBV30 with TRBJ1-1; D perhaps matches TRBD1 (5 bases). Germline loops: CDR1 GTSNPN, CDR2 SVGIG (reference sequence). V was shortened by 4 bases and J by 6 bases, with 12 bases between the two germline ends. This CDR3 region has 12 residues. CDR3 in amino acids: CAWTGILAEAFF. CDR3 nucleotides: TGTGCCTGGACAGGGATTTTGGCTGAAGCTTTCTTT.